One T cell receptor beta chain is described in this entry. Adult allogeneic hematopoietic cell transplant recipients with steroid-refractory graft-versus-host disease were prospectively enrolled for research autopsy. This specimen comes from a study of tissue T cells after allogeneic stem cell transplantation. Measured with immunoSEQ multiplex PCR; TCRdb has only the in-frame clones, and not every one. The table has 4,300 or so clones, about three quarters seen once; the top ten hold about 11%. The sequence was collected from a male patient aged 60 or over with steroid-refractory graft-versus-host disease after an allogeneic stem cell transplant. The graft donor may be the source of some T cells. Source: esophageal tissue, taken at autopsy.

CDR3 sequence reads: CATSDLEIPTQYF. The CDR3 DNA follows: TGTGCCACCAGTGATTTGGAGATCCCGACCCAGTACTTC. This sequence joins TRBV24-1 and TRBJ2-5, with unresolved D. The CDR3 runs 13 residues. Trimming took 0 bases from V and 7 from J, leaving 8 bases between them. Germline lookup yields CDR1 KGHDR and CDR2 SFDVKD.